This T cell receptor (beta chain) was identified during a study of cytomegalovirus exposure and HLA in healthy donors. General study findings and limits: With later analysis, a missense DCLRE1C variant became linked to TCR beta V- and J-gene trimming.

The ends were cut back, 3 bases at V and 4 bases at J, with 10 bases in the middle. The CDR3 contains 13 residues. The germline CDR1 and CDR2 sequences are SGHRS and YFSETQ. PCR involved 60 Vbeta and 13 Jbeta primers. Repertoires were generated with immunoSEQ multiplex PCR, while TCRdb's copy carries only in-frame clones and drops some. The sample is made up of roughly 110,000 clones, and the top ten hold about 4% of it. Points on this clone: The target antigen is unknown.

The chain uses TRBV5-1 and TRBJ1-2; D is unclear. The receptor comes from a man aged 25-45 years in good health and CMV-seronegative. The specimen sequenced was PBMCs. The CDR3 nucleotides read TGCGCCAGCAGCTATAAGAGCTTCTATGGCTACACCTTC. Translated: CASSYKSFYGYTF.